This passage covers 19 T cell receptor beta chains from one sample sequenced in a study of radiotherapy plus CTLA-4 blockade in lung cancer. Profiling relied on immunoSEQ multiplex PCR, and the TCRdb table lists in-frame clones only, not all of them. This sample has 55,000 to 85,000 clones; 76% occur once, and the top ten carry roughly 15%. The source material was peripheral blood, sampled from a patient treated with radiotherapy plus ipilimumab. These TCRs come from a human donor with non-small cell lung cancer whose response to radiotherapy plus ipilimumab could not be evaluated. Some clones in this sample may be carry-over from other donors' samples.

This chain connects TRBV25-1 to TRBJ1-2, with 8 positions matching TRBD1. J gave up 5 bases and V 0 bases, and 2 bases lay outside the gene matches. Germline V gives CDR1 MGHDK, CDR2 SYGVNS. The CDR3 consists of 14 residues. CDR3 sequence reads: CASSEYDRGYGYTF. DNA of the CDR3: TGTGCCAGCAGTGAATATGACAGGGGATATGGCTACACCTTC.

This clone occurred a few times. This chain links TRBV10-3 with TRBJ1-4; D not certain. The germline V and J ends were trimmed by 2 bases and 7 bases, with 14 bases remaining between them. Germline V gene lookup returns CDR1 ENHRY and CDR2 SYGVKD. The CDR3 loop spans 15 amino acids. CDR3 sequence (DNA): TGTGCCATCAGTGAGAAGGGTGCAGGACTTGAAAAACTGTTTTTT. This gives the protein CAISEKGAGLEKLFF.

The chain combines TRBV5-1 with TRBJ1-4, with 9 nucleotides matching TRBD1. Germline V CDR1 and CDR2: SGHRS, YFSETQ. V dropped 5 bases and J dropped 2; count of bases not matched to a gene: 1. The CDR3 has 14 amino acids. The CDR3 bases are TGCGCCAGCAGGGGACAGGGCACTAATGAAAAACTGTTTTTT. It specifies CASRGQGTNEKLFF.

This clone was picked up a small number of times. This rearrangement joins TRBV28 to TRBJ2-1; TRBD2 matches at 11 bases. The CDR3 has 16 amino acids. The germline V gene encodes CDR1 MDHEN and CDR2 SYDVKM. The V segment lost 4 bases and the J segment 3 bases; nucleotides outside the gene matches: 5. The CDR3 loop is CASSSGGLAVYNEQFF. CDR3 bases: TGTGCCAGCAGTTCGGGGGGACTAGCGGTCTACAATGAGCAGTTCTTC.

The rearrangement uses TRBV6-5 and TRBJ2-5, with 7 positions matching TRBD1. The end of the DNA fits TRBJ2-7 better, so the J call may be wrong. The CDR3 extends over 14 amino acids. The germline gives CDR1 MNHEY, CDR2 SVGAGI. CDR3 sequence: CASSRPTGSYEQYF. The CDR3 coding sequence is TGTGCCAGCAGCCGTCCGACAGGGAGCTACGAGCAGTACTTC.

The chain joins TRBV4-2 to TRBJ1-1; D not certain. This CDR3 contains 16 residues. V lost 3 bases, J lost 1 base, and 15 bases lay in between. Germline loops: CDR1 LGHNA, CDR2 YNFKEQ. The CDR3 here is CASSQHPKGGNTEAFF. The CDR3, as DNA: TGTGCCAGCAGCCAGCATCCGAAGGGAGGGAACACTGAAGCTTTCTTT.

CDR3 DNA: TGTGCCAGCTCACCACCATCCCGGGGGGCGATAGATGGCTACACCTTC. This sequence encodes CASSPPSRGAIDGYTF. The V call is TRBV18, the J call TRBJ1-2, with TRBD1 as a possible D gene (6 bases). Trimming shortened V by 0 bases and J by 6 bases, and 17 bases separated the two germline ends. The germline gives CDR1 KGHSH, CDR2 LQKENI. This CDR3 contains 16 residues.

V usage is TRBV6-5 and J usage is TRBJ1-2; 9 positions agree with TRBD1. This CDR3 is 14 amino acids long. From germline, CDR1 is MNHEY and CDR2 SVGAGI. V was clipped by 10 bases and J by 8 bases; unmatched bases: 14. As DNA, the CDR3 is TGTGCCACCCGGCGCGGCACAGGGGGCTTAGGCTACACCTTC. It encodes CATRRGTGGLGYTF.

The chain uses TRBV28 and TRBJ1-2; 11 nucleotides line up with TRBD1. Germline CDR1 and CDR2: MDHEN and SYDVKM. V gave up 6 bases and J gave up 4 bases; unmatched junction bases: 13. CDR3 length: 17 amino acids. The CDR3: CASSRGQGAGRFYGYTF. CDR3 nucleotides: TGTGCCAGCAGCCGCGGACAGGGGGCAGGCCGTTTCTATGGCTACACCTTC.

The chain is built from TRBV7-9 and TRBJ1-5; no reliable D call. CDR1 is SEHNR, CDR2 FQNEAQ, per germline (reference sequence). Trimming took off 3 bases at V and 1 base at J, with 13 bases between the two ends. This CDR3 spans 16 amino acids. The CDR3 spells CASSFAEGISNQPQHF. CDR3 coding DNA: TGTGCCAGCAGCTTCGCAGAGGGAATAAGCAATCAGCCCCAGCATTTT.

The rearrangement links TRBV7-9 to TRBJ1-6; D possibly corresponds to TRBD1 (6 bases). The CDR3 covers 15 residues. V lost 0 bases and J lost 8, with 11 bases in between. Germline CDR1 is SEHNR and CDR2 is FQNEAQ (reference sequence). The CDR3 DNA reads TGTGCCAGCAGCTTAGCCACAGGGTTCGATTCACCCCTCCACTTT. It translates to CASSLATGFDSPLHF.

V gene TRBV11-3 combines with J gene TRBJ2-2; 7 bases agree with TRBD2. CDR1 is SGHNT and CDR2 is YENEEA in the germline V gene. J gave up 4 bases and V 6 bases, and 17 bases lay outside the gene matches. The CDR3 runs 18 residues. CDR3 loop: CASSVRGGGALGTGELFF. The CDR3, as DNA: TGTGCCAGCAGTGTAAGGGGCGGGGGAGCACTCGGCACCGGGGAGCTGTTTTTT. Filled out from reference TRBV11-3 and TRBJ2-2, the complete variable domain reads EAGVVQSPRYKIIEKKQPVAFWCNPISGHNTLYWYLQNLGQGPELLIRYENEEAVDDSQLPKDRFSAERLKGVDSTLKIQPAELGDSAVYLCASSVRGGGALGTGELFFGEGSRLTVL.

V usage is TRBV19 and J usage is TRBJ2-6; maybe TRBD1 (6 bases). Per the germline V gene, CDR1 is LNHDA and CDR2 is SQIVND (reference sequence). The CDR3 is 13 residues long. V dropped 8 bases and J dropped 2 bases, with 7 bases sitting between them. The CDR3 bases are TGTGCCAGTGGGGGCGCTGGGGCCAACGTCCTGACTTTC. Translated: CASGGAGANVLTF.

This chain joins TRBV25-1 and TRBJ1-4, with 8 bases that match TRBD1. The ends lost 6 bases at V and 8 bases at J; junction bases unmatched: 8. CDR1 is MGHDK, CDR2 SYGVNS, per germline. This CDR3 region has 14 residues. CDR3 region: CASRGTGILEKLFF. The CDR3 bases are TGTGCCAGCAGGGGGACAGGAATATTGGAAAAACTGTTTTTT.

The table lists this clone with a few counts. This chain connects TRBV5-1 to TRBJ2-3, with 9 bases identical to TRBD1. V dropped 6 bases and J dropped 4; count of bases not matched to a gene: 9. The CDR3 is made up of 15 amino acids. CDR1 and CDR2 from the germline V gene are SGHRS and YFSETQ. CDR3 nucleotides: TGCGCCAGCACCCTACAGGGGGCAGGCGCAGATACGCAGTATTTT. Encoded protein: CASTLQGAGADTQYF.

This chain connects TRBV6-1 to TRBJ1-1; D possibly corresponds to TRBD1 (5 bases). V was trimmed by 7 bases and J by 1 base, leaving 13 bases between them. The CDR3 is 14 residues long. Germline V gives CDR1 MNHNS, CDR2 SASEGT. The CDR3 loop reads CASIETDSNTEAFF. As DNA, the CDR3 is TGTGCCAGCATCGAGACAGACTCGAACACTGAAGCTTTCTTT.

The chain has TRBV5-6 and TRBJ1-4; weak D call: TRBD1 (6 bases). V was clipped by 4 bases and J by 5 bases, with 15 bases between them. CDR3 length: 15 amino acids. From germline, CDR1 is SGHDT and CDR2 YYEEEE. CDR3 coding DNA: TGTGCCAGCAGCACGTCAAGGGGGGGGAATGAAAAACTGTTTTTT. Translated: CASSTSRGGNEKLFF.

The chain couples TRBV6-5 to TRBJ2-7, with 11 bases fitting TRBD2. Germline V gives CDR1 MNHEY, CDR2 SVGAGI. The length of the CDR3 is 15 residues. Trimming removed 6 bases from V and 6 bases from J; junction bases left unmatched: 10. Here the CDR3 reads CASSPTSGASAEQYF. The CDR3 DNA follows: TGTGCCAGCAGCCCGACTAGCGGGGCCTCTGCCGAGCAGTACTTC.

The chain employs TRBV6-5 and TRBJ2-2, with 8 bases that match TRBD1. The ends lost 4 bases at V and 3 bases at J; junction bases unmatched: 7. CDR3 size: 16 residues. Germline V CDR1 and CDR2: MNHEY, SVGAGI. CDR3 in amino acids: CASSFPGQVDTGELFF. CDR3 bases: TGTGCCAGCAGTTTCCCGGGACAGGTGGACACCGGGGAGCTGTTTTTT.